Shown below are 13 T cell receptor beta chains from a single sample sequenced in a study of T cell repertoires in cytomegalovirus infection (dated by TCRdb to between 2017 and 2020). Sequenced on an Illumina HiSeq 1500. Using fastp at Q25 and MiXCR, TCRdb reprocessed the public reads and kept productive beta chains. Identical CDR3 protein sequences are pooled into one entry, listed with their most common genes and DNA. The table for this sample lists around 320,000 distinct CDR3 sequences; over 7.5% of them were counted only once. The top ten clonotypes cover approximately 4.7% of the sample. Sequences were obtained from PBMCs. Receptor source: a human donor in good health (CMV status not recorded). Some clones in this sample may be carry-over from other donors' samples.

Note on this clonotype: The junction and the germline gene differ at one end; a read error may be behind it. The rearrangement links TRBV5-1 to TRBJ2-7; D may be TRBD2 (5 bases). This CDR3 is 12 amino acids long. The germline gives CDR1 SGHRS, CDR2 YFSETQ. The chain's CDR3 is CASSLAGNDQYF. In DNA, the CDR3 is TGCGCCAGCAGCTTGGCCGGGAACGATCAGTACTTC.

CDR3 sequence: CASSQATGANSYNEQFF. The CDR3 nucleotides are TGCGCCAGCAGCCAGGCGACAGGGGCCAACTCCTACAATGAGCAGTTCTTC. The chain has TRBV4-1 and TRBJ2-1; 8 nucleotides match TRBD1. The germline gives CDR1 MGHRA, CDR2 YSYEKL. This CDR3 comprises 17 residues. V shed 3 bases and J 0 bases; nucleotides not matched to a gene: 7.

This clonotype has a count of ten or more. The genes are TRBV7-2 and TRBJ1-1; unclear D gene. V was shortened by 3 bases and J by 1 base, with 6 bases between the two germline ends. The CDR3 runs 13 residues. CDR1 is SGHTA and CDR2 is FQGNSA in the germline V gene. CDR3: CASSFRANTEAFF. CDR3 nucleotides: TGTGCCAGCAGCTTTAGGGCGAACACTGAAGCTTTCTTT.

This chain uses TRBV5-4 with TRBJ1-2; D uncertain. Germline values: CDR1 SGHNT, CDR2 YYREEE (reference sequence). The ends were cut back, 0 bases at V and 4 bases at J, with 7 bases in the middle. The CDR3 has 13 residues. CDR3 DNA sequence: TGTGCCAGCAGCTTGGGAGCTACCTATGGCTACACCTTC. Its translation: CASSLGATYGYTF.

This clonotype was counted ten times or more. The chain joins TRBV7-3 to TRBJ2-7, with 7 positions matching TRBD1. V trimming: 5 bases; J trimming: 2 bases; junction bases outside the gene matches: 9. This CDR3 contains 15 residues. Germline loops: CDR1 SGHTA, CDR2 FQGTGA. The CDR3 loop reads CASSPSGQKTYEQYF. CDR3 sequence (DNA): TGTGCCAGCAGCCCCTCGGGACAGAAAACCTACGAGCAGTACTTC.

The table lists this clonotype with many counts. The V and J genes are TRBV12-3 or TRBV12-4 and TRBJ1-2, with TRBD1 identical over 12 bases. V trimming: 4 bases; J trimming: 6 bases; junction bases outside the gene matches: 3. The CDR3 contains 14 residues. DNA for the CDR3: TGTGCCAGCAGTTGGGGACAGGGGGCCCATGGCTACACCTTC. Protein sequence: CASSWGQGAHGYTF.

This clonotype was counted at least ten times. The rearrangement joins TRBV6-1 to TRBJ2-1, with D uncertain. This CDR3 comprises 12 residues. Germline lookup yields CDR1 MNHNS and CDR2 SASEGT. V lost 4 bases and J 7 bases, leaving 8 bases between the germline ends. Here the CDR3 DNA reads TGTGCCAGCAGTGGTCGGTTAAATGAGCAGTTCTTC. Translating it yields CASSGRLNEQFF.

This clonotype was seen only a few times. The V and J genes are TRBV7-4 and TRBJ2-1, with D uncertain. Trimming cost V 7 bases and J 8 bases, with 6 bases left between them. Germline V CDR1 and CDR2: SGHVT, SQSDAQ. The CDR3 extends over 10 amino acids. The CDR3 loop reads CASTMDEQFF. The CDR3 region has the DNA TGTGCCAGCACCATGGATGAGCAGTTCTTC. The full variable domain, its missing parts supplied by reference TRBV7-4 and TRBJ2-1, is GAGVSQSPRYKVAKRGRDVALRCDSISGHVTLYWYRQTLGQGSEVLTYSQSDAQRDKSGRPSGRFSAERPERSVSTLKIQRTEQGDSAVYLCASTMDEQFFGPGTRLTVL.

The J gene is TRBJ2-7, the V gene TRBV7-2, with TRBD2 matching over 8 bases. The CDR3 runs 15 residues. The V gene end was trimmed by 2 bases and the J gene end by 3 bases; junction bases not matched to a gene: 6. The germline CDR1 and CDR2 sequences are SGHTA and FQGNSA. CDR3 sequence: CASSLNQAGVYEQYF. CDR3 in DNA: TGTGCCAGCAGCTTAAATCAAGCGGGGGTCTACGAGCAGTACTTC.

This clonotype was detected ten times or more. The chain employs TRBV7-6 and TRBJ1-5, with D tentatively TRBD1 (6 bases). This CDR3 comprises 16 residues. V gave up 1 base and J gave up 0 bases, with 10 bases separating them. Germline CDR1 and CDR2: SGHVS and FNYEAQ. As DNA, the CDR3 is TGTGCCAGCAGCTTAGAAGGGGGGTATAGCAATCAGCCCCAGCATTTT. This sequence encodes CASSLEGGYSNQPQHF.

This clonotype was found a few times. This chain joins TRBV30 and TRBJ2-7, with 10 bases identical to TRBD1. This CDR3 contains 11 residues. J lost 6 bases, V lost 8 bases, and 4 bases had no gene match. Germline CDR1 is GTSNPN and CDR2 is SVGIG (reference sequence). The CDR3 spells CALDRGPEQYF. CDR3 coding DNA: TGTGCCCTCGACAGGGGGCCCGAGCAGTACTTC.

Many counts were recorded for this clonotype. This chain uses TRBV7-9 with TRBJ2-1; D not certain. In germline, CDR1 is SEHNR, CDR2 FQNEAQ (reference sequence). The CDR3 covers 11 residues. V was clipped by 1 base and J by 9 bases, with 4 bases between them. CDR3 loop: CASSLGSEQFF. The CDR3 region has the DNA TGTGCCAGCAGCTTAGGTTCTGAGCAGTTCTTC. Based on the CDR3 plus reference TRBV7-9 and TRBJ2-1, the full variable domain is DTGVSQNPRHKITKRGQNVTFRCDPISEHNRLYWYRQTLGQGPEFLTYFQNEAQLEKSRLLSDRFSAERPKGSFSTLEIQRTEQGDSAMYLCASSLGSEQFFGPGTRLTVL.

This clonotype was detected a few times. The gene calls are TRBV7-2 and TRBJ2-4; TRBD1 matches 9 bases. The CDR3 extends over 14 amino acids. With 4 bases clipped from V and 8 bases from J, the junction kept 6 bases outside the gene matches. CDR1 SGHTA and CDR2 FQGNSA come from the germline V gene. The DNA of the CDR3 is TGTGCCAGCAGCTCGGACAGGGGTTCGGACATTCAGTACTTC. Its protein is CASSSDRGSDIQYF. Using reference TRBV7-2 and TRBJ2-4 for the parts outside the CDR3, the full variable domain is GAGVSQSPSNKVTEKGKDVELRCDPISGHTALYWYRQSLGQGLEFLIYFQGNSAPDKSGLPSDRFSAERTGGSVSTLTIQRTQQEDSAVYLCASSSDRGSDIQYFGAGTRLSVL.